What follows describes a single TCR beta chain. Its antigen is not identified. Germline V CDR1 and CDR2: SGHDT, YYEEEE. V lost 4 bases, J lost 2 bases, and 8 bases stayed unmatched. The CDR3 spans 16 residues. This record belongs to a study of cytomegalovirus exposure and HLA in healthy donors. Study results and limitations: Listed as cytomegalovirus-associated were 150 or so TCR beta chains.

Measured with immunoSEQ multiplex PCR; TCRdb has only the in-frame clones, and not every one. The sample has about 180,000 clones, around nine tenths seen once. Sequencing was performed on PBMCs. The source is a man aged 18 to 30 in good health and CMV-seropositive. The chain employs TRBV5-6 and TRBJ1-1; 10 nucleotides match TRBD1. The CDR3 here is CASSPGTGVINTEAFF. The CDR3, as DNA: TGTGCCAGCAGCCCCGGGACAGGGGTGATCAACACTGAAGCTTTCTTT.